This TCR beta chain was sequenced during a study of CD8 T cells in Susac syndrome. The authors reverse transcribed about 0.5 to 1 ug RNA with random hexamers. TCRdb itself ran the immunoSEQ multiplex PCR reads through MiXCR, one entry per CDR3 protein. The table includes hundreds of thousands of distinct CDR3 sequences, over 90% detected once. V lost 5 bases, J lost 3 bases, and 12 bases lay in between. Germline V gene data show CDR1 as SGHRS and CDR2 as YFSETQ. The CDR3 is 13 residues long. The source is a human donor with Susac syndrome. The sequenced material came from CD4+ T cells from PBMCs. This rearrangement joins TRBV5-1 to TRBJ2-7; possibly TRBD1 for D (5 bases). CDR3 nucleotides: TGCGCCAGCAGGCAGGACACCAGCTACGAGCAGTACTTC. Translating gives CASRQDTSYEQYF.